This is a list of T cell receptor beta chains from one sample in a study of neurological immune-mediated disorders. TCRdb called the 5' RACE reads again in MiXCR, with one record for every CDR3 protein. The sample yields around 60,000 distinct CDR3 sequences, about 11% seen once. The source material was PBMCs. The receptors originated from a male donor with HTLV-1-associated myelopathy (HAM/TSP). Each CDR3 is given with its conserved first and last residue. D genes are given only for firm matches. Clone sizes are shown as once, few, many or a size class.

D gene	J gene	V gene	clone size	CDR3 DNA	CDR3 protein
TRBD1	TRBJ2-3	TRBV19	many	TGTGCCAGCAAGCAGGGGGCGCGGATCACAGATACGCAGTATTTT	CASKQGARITDTQYF
.	TRBJ2-3	TRBV5-1	few	TGCGCCAGCAGCGCCGGGACGATCTATGAAGATACGCAGTATTTT	CASSAGTIYEDTQYF
.	TRBJ1-6	TRBV20-1	many	TGCAGTGCTGGAAAAGGACCAATCGATTCACCCCTCCACTTT	CSAGKGPIDSPLHF
.	TRBJ2-7	TRBV5-1	many	TGCGCCAGCAGCTTGGACAGGTACGAGCAGTACTTC	CASSLDRYEQYF
.	TRBJ2-2	TRBV28	many	TGTGCCAGCACCCTATTCTTCACCGGGGAGCTGTTTTTT	CASTLFFTGELFF
.	TRBJ1-1	TRBV6-6	many	TGTGCCAGCAGTTACTCTTTGAACACTGAAGCTTTCTTT	CASSYSLNTEAFF
.	TRBJ1-2	TRBV6-6	many	TGTGCCAGCAGTGCCCCGGGGCAGGTCTATGGCTACACCTTC	CASSAPGQVYGYTF
.	TRBJ1-2	TRBV7-9	many	TGTGCCAGCAGTTCTAGCGGGGGCGCTGGGTATGGCTACACCTTC	CASSSSGGAGYGYTF
TRBD1	TRBJ2-7	TRBV18	many	TGTGCCAGCTCACCGGACAGGGCGAACCTCTACGAGCAGTACTTC	CASSPDRANLYEQYF
TRBD2	TRBJ2-2	TRBV7-3	many	TGTGCCAGCAGCTTAAGATGGACTAGCGGCAACACCGGGGAGCTGTTTTTT	CASSLRWTSGNTGELFF
TRBD1	TRBJ1-2	TRBV3-1	many	TGTGCCAGCAGCCAAGAATGGGGACAGGACGATGGCTACACCTTC	CASSQEWGQDDGYTF
.	TRBJ2-7	TRBV5-1	many	TGCGCCAGCAGCTCCGAGGGGTCCAACGAGCAGTACTTC	CASSSEGSNEQYF